Below are 27 T cell receptor beta chains sequenced from a single sample in a study of T cell responses to AZD1222 COVID-19 vaccine. Clones were read by immunoSEQ multiplex PCR, and TCRdb kept only the in-frame ones, dropping some. The sample holds around 130,000 clones; roughly 94% are singletons and the top ten take roughly 7.2%. Sequencing used peripheral blood, obtained on day 0 of AZD1222 vaccination. The receptors come from an adult in good health.

V is TRBV5-1 and J is TRBJ2-2; the D call may be TRBD1 or TRBD2 (5 bases each). Trimming removed 4 bases at V and 2 bases at J, with 9 bases between. The CDR3 has 14 residues. Germline CDR1 is SGHRS and CDR2 is YFSETQ. The CDR3 region has the DNA TGCGCCAGCAGCCCTGGGGGAAACACCGGGGAGCTGTTTTTT. This sequence encodes CASSPGGNTGELFF.

The chain employs TRBV7-9 and TRBJ2-1; 9 nucleotides align to TRBD1. This CDR3 has 15 amino acids. The J segment lost 8 bases and the V segment lost 6 bases, leaving 11 bases of the junction unmatched. CDR1 is SEHNR, CDR2 FQNEAQ, per germline (reference sequence). CDR3 in amino acids: CASRSGRDRVDEQFF. CDR3 sequence (DNA): TGTGCCAGCAGGTCAGGAAGGGACAGGGTGGATGAGCAGTTCTTC.

The J gene is TRBJ2-5, the V gene TRBV28, with D perhaps TRBD1 (5 bases). Germline CDR1 MDHEN, CDR2 SYDVKM. Trimming took off 3 bases at V and 1 base at J, with 6 bases between the two ends. The CDR3 contains 13 residues. Here the CDR3 reads CASSFDSQETQYF. DNA for the CDR3: TGTGCCAGCAGTTTTGACAGCCAAGAGACCCAGTACTTC.

The rearrangement links TRBV27 to TRBJ2-3; D is unresolved. Germline CDR1 MNHEY, CDR2 SMNVEV (reference sequence). This CDR3 is built from 14 residues. Trimming removed 3 bases at V and 1 base at J, with 8 bases between. CDR3 sequence: CASSFGSRTDTQYF. In DNA form, the CDR3 reads TGTGCCAGCAGTTTTGGTAGCCGCACAGATACGCAGTATTTT.

In the case of this clone: The junction differs from germline at one of its ends, possibly a read error. The CDR3 loop reads CASLRGLRDF. The CDR3 DNA follows: TGTGCCAGCTTGCGAGGTCTTAGAGACTTC. This sequence joins TRBV14 and TRBJ2-7; unclear D gene. CDR1 and CDR2 from the germline V gene are SGHDN and FVKESK. There are 10 residues in the CDR3.

The chain has TRBV29-1 and TRBJ2-3, with 7 nucleotides matching TRBD2. The V gene's germline CDR1 is SQVTM and CDR2 ANQGSEA. The CDR3 loop spans 14 amino acids. The CDR3 loop reads CAGERGVGTDTQYF. CDR3 nucleotide sequence: TGCGCGGGGGAGCGGGGCGTCGGGACAGATACGCAGTATTTT.

The chain links TRBV9 to TRBJ2-1, with 11 bases identical to TRBD2. This CDR3 has 15 residues. Germline V gene lookup returns CDR1 SGDLS and CDR2 YYNGEE. The trim removed 4 bases at V and 7 bases at J, leaving 7 bases unmatched. In DNA, the CDR3 is TGTGCCAGCAGCTTGGGGACTAGCGGAAGAAATGAGCAGTTCTTC. This sequence encodes CASSLGTSGRNEQFF. Full variable domain (outside the CDR3, taken from reference TRBV9 and TRBJ2-1): DSGVTQTPKHLITATGQRVTLRCSPRSGDLSVYWYQQSLDQGLQFLIQYYNGEERAKGNILERFSAQQFPDLHSELNLSSLELGDSALYFCASSLGTSGRNEQFFGPGTRLTVL.

The chain uses TRBV5-4 and TRBJ2-1, with TRBD2 matching over 10 bases. V shed 4 bases, J shed 7 bases, and the junction held 8 bases outside the gene matches. The CDR3 is 15 amino acids. Germline V gene lookup returns CDR1 SGHNT and CDR2 YYREEE (reference sequence). The CDR3 nucleotides read TGTGCCAGCAGCCCCTGGACTAGCGGTGGGAATGAGCAGTTCTTC. The encoded protein is CASSPWTSGGNEQFF.

This chain joins TRBV28 and TRBJ1-2; 10 bases align to TRBD1. V gave up 8 bases and J gave up 8 bases; unmatched junction bases: 11. The CDR3 sequence is 14 residues long. The germline gives CDR1 MDHEN, CDR2 SYDVKM. The CDR3 here is CASRETGTGVGYTF. CDR3 bases: TGTGCCAGCCGCGAAACCGGGACAGGGGTCGGCTACACCTTC.

V gene TRBV19 combines with J gene TRBJ1-6; a weak D match, TRBD1 (5 bases). Germline CDR1 reads LNHDA; CDR2 reads SQIVND (reference sequence). This CDR3 has 16 residues. Trimming removed 5 bases at V and 4 bases at J, with 15 bases between. The CDR3 region is CASSGDPTTYNSPLHF. CDR3 coding DNA: TGTGCCAGTAGTGGGGACCCTACTACTTATAATTCACCCCTCCACTTT.

The chain is built from TRBV27 and TRBJ2-4; 7 positions agree with TRBD1. The junction had 13 bases not matched to a gene; V was cut back by 7 bases and J by 1 base. From germline, CDR1 is MNHEY and CDR2 SMNVEV (reference sequence). The CDR3 runs 17 residues. The CDR3 protein is CASNRGRKKGAKNIQYF. The CDR3 coding sequence is TGTGCCAGCAACAGGGGACGGAAAAAGGGCGCCAAAAACATTCAGTACTTC.

The V and J genes are TRBV18 and TRBJ1-1; D remains ambiguous. Trimming removed 2 bases from V and 4 bases from J, with 14 bases in between. Germline loops: CDR1 KGHSH, CDR2 LQKENI. There are 15 residues in the CDR3. The CDR3 DNA follows: TGTGCCAGCTCACCATCCCTGAACCCCGGCACTGAAGCTTTCTTT. Its translation is CASSPSLNPGTEAFF.

The CDR3 DNA is TGTGCCTGGAGTGTATCAGGGAGCCGTCAGCCCCAGCATTTT. Amino acid sequence: CAWSVSGSRQPQHF. The chain uses TRBV30 and TRBJ1-5; D might be TRBD1 (5 bases). The V end lost 0 bases, the J end lost 6 bases, and 12 bases lay between the germline ends. This CDR3 has 14 amino acids. Germline loops: CDR1 GTSNPN, CDR2 SVGIG (reference sequence).

The chain recombines TRBV7-2 with TRBJ1-2, with 7 bases lining up with TRBD1. This CDR3 comprises 13 residues. The germline CDR1 and CDR2 sequences are SGHTA and FQGNSA. The junction had 4 bases not matched to a gene; V was cut back by 4 bases and J by 5 bases. CDR3 in amino acids: CASSSDRVYGYTF. The DNA for the CDR3 is TGTGCCAGCAGCTCCGACAGGGTATATGGCTACACCTTC.

V usage is TRBV9 and J usage is TRBJ2-1, with TRBD1 matching over 11 bases. V was pared by 0 bases and J by 8 bases, with 4 bases of the junction left unmatched. The germline CDR1 and CDR2 sequences are SGDLS and YYNGEE. The CDR3 extends over 15 amino acids. The CDR3 bases are TGTGCCAGCAGCGTAGAGGGACAGGGGGACGATGAGCAGTTCTTC. It yields the protein CASSVEGQGDDEQFF. The full variable domain, in which reference TRBV9 and TRBJ2-1 provide the parts outside the CDR3, is DSGVTQTPKHLITATGQRVTLRCSPRSGDLSVYWYQQSLDQGLQFLIQYYNGEERAKGNILERFSAQQFPDLHSELNLSSLELGDSALYFCASSVEGQGDDEQFFGPGTRLTVL.

This clone was detected only once. The chain links TRBV4-1 to TRBJ2-3; D tentatively fits TRBD1 or TRBD2 (5 bases each). This CDR3 has 14 residues. CDR1 and CDR2 (germline): MGHRA, YSYEKL. V was clipped by 0 bases and J by 4 bases, with 8 bases between them. The CDR3 here is CASSQDGGPDTQYF. CDR3 nucleotides: TGCGCCAGCAGCCAAGATGGGGGACCAGATACGCAGTATTTT.

This clone was seen only a few times. The gene calls are TRBV6-1 and TRBJ2-2, with unresolved D. The germline V gene has CDR1 MNHNS and CDR2 SASEGT. V lost 2 bases to trimming and J lost 1 base, with 8 bases between them. CDR3 length: 15 residues. The CDR3 nucleotides read TGTGCCAGCAGTGAATCGGCCGGGAACACCGGGGAGCTGTTTTTT. This translates into CASSESAGNTGELFF.

The CDR3 bases are TGTGCCAGCAGCCCCAACAGACCTTCCTACAATGAGCAGTTCTTC. It specifies CASSPNRPSYNEQFF. The chain couples TRBV6-5 to TRBJ2-1; no firm D call. Trimming took 6 bases from V and 1 from J, leaving 13 bases between them. The CDR3 covers 15 residues. Per the germline V gene, CDR1 is MNHEY and CDR2 is SVGAGI.

The chain has TRBV30 and TRBJ2-3; 14 bases are a match to TRBD2. Germline loops: CDR1 GTSNPN, CDR2 SVGIG (reference sequence). Losses at the gene ends were 3 bases for V and 3 bases for J; bases not matched to a gene: 17. CDR3 length: 20 amino acids. This CDR3 is CAWSGPTSGRASTFTDTQYF. The CDR3 DNA follows: TGTGCCTGGAGCGGTCCGACTAGCGGGAGGGCCTCCACATTTACAGATACGCAGTATTTT. Full variable domain (outside the CDR3, taken from reference TRBV30 and TRBJ2-3): SQTIHQWPATLVQPVGSPLSLECTVEGTSNPNLYWYRQAAGRGLQLLFYSVGIGQISSEVPQNLSASRPQDRQFILSSKKLLLSDSGFYLCAWSGPTSGRASTFTDTQYFGPGTRLTVL.

In this sample, this clone turned up once. The V and J genes are TRBV7-2 and TRBJ2-2, with TRBD2 matching over 11 bases. CDR3 size: 17 residues. Germline values: CDR1 SGHTA, CDR2 FQGNSA. V was clipped by 1 base and J by 6 bases; unmatched bases: 7. The CDR3 nucleotides read TGTGCCAGCAGCTTAGGACTAGCGGGACCCTTGGCCGGGGAGCTGTTTTTT. It encodes CASSLGLAGPLAGELFF.

The genes are TRBV10-2 and TRBJ1-3; no reliable D call. The CDR3 runs to 15 residues. Germline CDR1 and CDR2: WSHSY and SAAADI. Trimming took 0 bases from V and 7 from J, leaving 13 bases between them. The CDR3 region has the DNA TGCGCCAGCAGTGAGTCGACTCCAGGAAGGAACACCATATATTTT. Residues: CASSESTPGRNTIYF.

The V gene is TRBV12-3 or TRBV12-4, the J gene TRBJ1-2; tentatively, D is TRBD1 (5 bases). The V and J ends lost 6 bases and 8 bases respectively, with 10 bases between them. This CDR3 has 11 residues. CDR3 sequence: CASSREKGYTF. The CDR3 bases are TGTGCCAGCAGCAGGGAAAAAGGCTACACCTTC.

The chain uses TRBV7-3 and TRBJ1-2; 7 nucleotides match TRBD1. V was pared by 1 base and J by 6 bases, with 5 bases of the junction left unmatched. The CDR3 contains 14 residues. Germline CDR1 and CDR2: SGHTA and FQGTGA. CDR3 in amino acids: CASSLSPTGDGYTF. In nucleotides, the CDR3 is TGTGCCAGCAGCTTAAGCCCTACAGGGGATGGCTACACCTTC.

This clone appeared a single time. J is TRBJ2-7 and V is TRBV5-5, with 12 bases that match TRBD2. The V gene end was trimmed by 0 bases and the J gene end by 2 bases; junction bases not matched to a gene: 12. CDR1 is SGHKS and CDR2 is YYEKEE in the germline V gene (reference sequence). This CDR3 is built from 19 residues. The CDR3 region is CASSLAFEASGREAYEQYF. CDR3 nucleotides: TGTGCCAGCAGCTTGGCCTTTGAGGCTAGCGGGAGGGAAGCCTACGAGCAGTACTTC.

J is TRBJ2-1 and V is TRBV10-2; TRBD2 matches at 8 bases. Germline CDR1 and CDR2: WSHSY and SAAADI. The junction had 9 bases not matched to a gene; V was cut back by 8 bases and J by 9 bases. This CDR3 comprises 13 residues. CDR3 in amino acids: CASCAAGGGEQFF. The CDR3 DNA is TGCGCCAGCTGCGCGGCGGGGGGCGGTGAGCAGTTCTTC.

The V gene is TRBV27, the J gene TRBJ2-7; D unclear. V shed 6 bases and J shed 4 bases, with 10 bases lying between them. CDR3 length: 12 residues. Per germline, CDR1 MNHEY and CDR2 SMNVEV (reference sequence). The CDR3 sequence is CASSTFPYEQYF. CDR3 sequence (DNA): TGTGCCAGCAGCACCTTCCCGTACGAGCAGTACTTC.

This clone appeared once. This chain uses TRBV11-3 with TRBJ2-3; D possibly corresponds to TRBD2 (6 bases). Germline CDR1 reads SGHNT; CDR2 reads YENEEA. The germline V and J ends were trimmed by 3 bases and 4 bases, with 14 bases remaining between them. This CDR3 region has 15 residues. The CDR3 region is CASSFRGSPADTQYF. The CDR3 nucleotides are TGTGCCAGCAGCTTCCGGGGGAGCCCGGCAGATACGCAGTATTTT. The entire variable domain, with the rest obtained from reference TRBV11-3 and TRBJ2-3, is as follows: EAGVVQSPRYKIIEKKQPVAFWCNPISGHNTLYWYLQNLGQGPELLIRYENEEAVDDSQLPKDRFSAERLKGVDSTLKIQPAELGDSAVYLCASSFRGSPADTQYFGPGTRLTVL.